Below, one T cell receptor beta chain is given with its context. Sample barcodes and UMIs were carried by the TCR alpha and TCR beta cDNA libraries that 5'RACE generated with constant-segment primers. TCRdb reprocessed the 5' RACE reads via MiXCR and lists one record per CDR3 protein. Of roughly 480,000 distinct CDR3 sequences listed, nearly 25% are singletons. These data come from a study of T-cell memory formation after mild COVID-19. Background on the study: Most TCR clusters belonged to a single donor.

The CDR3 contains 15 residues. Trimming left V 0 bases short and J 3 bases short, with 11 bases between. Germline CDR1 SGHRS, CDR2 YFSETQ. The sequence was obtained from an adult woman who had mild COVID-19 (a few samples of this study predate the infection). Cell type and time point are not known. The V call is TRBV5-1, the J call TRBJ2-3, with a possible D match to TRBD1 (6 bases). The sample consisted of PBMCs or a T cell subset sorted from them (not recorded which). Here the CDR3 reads CASSLVDSLTDTQYF. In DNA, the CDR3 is TGCGCCAGCAGCTTGGTGGACAGCCTAACAGATACGCAGTATTTT.